The sample holds a few counts of the clone carrying this T cell receptor beta chain. Antigen unknown. Then a second PCR, running roughly 7 to 11 cycles, was carried out with a sample-barcoded 5' primer and a J-beta primer mix. A template-switch adaptor containing 12 random nucleotides labeled each cDNA molecule. Sequencing recovered at least 3 million CDR3-containing paired-end reads from each sample. TCRdb re-called the 5' RACE reads through MiXCR, storing one row per CDR3 protein. The sample consists of about 1.8 million distinct CDR3 sequences, roughly 49% of them appearing once. This sample is part of a study of blood T cells in healthy people across ages. For the study at large: When template switching was applied, about one barcoded beta molecule was captured per two T cells.

Study-wide points: Across samples, TCR beta diversity tracked strongly with naive T cell percentage.

This TCR derives from a middle-aged woman in good health. The sequenced material came from blood.

Written as DNA, the CDR3 is TGCAGCGTTGACACAGGGGGCAAGCAGTATTTT. Protein product: CSVDTGGKQYF. This rearrangement joins TRBV29-1 to TRBJ2-3; the match to TRBD1 covers 9 bases. Germline CDR1 reads SQVTM; CDR2 reads ANQGSEA. The CDR3 runs to 11 residues. Trimming cost V 3 bases and J 11 bases; bases outside gene matches: 3.